This entry lists 24 T cell receptor beta chains sequenced from one sample in a study of blood T cell repertoires in COVID-19. Using immunoSEQ multiplex PCR, the repertoire was profiled, and TCRdb retains in-frame clones only, with some absent. Of roughly 270,000 clones in the sample, approximately 82% were seen once. Sequenced sample: PBMCs or T cells enriched from blood (not recorded which). These receptor sequences come from a man aged 35 to 55 who had been exposed to COVID-19.

This clone was detected once. V gene TRBV19 combines with J gene TRBJ1-2; 8 bases align to TRBD1. Germline values: CDR1 LNHDA, CDR2 SQIVND (reference sequence). The ends lost 5 bases at V and 8 bases at J; junction bases unmatched: 7. The CDR3 sequence is 13 residues long. The CDR3: CASSFSGQGGYTF. Here the CDR3 DNA reads TGTGCCAGTAGTTTTTCCGGACAGGGCGGCTACACCTTC.

This clone was counted once. The gene calls are TRBV9 and TRBJ2-1, with 9 bases lining up with TRBD2. The germline CDR1 and CDR2 sequences are SGDLS and YYNGEE. V lost 4 bases to trimming and J lost 4 bases; unmatched junction nucleotides: 6. The CDR3 runs to 15 residues. The CDR3 DNA sequence: TGTGCCAGCAGCATAGCGGGAGTTAAGTACAATGAGCAGTTCTTC. Encoded protein: CASSIAGVKYNEQFF.

The J gene is TRBJ1-2, the V gene TRBV27; 9 bases agree with TRBD1. CDR1 is MNHEY, CDR2 SMNVEV, per germline (reference sequence). There are 14 residues in the CDR3. The V gene end was trimmed by 8 bases and the J gene end by 4 bases; junction bases not matched to a gene: 8. The CDR3: CASGPGQGPYGYTF. In nucleotides, the CDR3 is TGTGCCAGCGGACCGGGACAGGGTCCCTATGGCTACACCTTC.

The genes are TRBV6-5 and TRBJ1-1; 9 bases are shared with TRBD1. The CDR3 is 15 amino acids. Losses at the gene ends were 2 bases for V and 0 bases for J; bases not matched to a gene: 1. The germline V gene has CDR1 MNHEY and CDR2 SVGAGI. This CDR3 is CASSYGTGMNTEAFF. The CDR3 nucleotides are TGTGCCAGCAGTTACGGGACAGGGATGAACACTGAAGCTTTCTTT.

This chain uses TRBV19 with TRBJ2-7; D possibly corresponds to TRBD2 (5 bases). CDR3 size: 13 residues. The germline CDR1 and CDR2 sequences are LNHDA and SQIVND (reference sequence). Deletions cut 5 bases from V and 3 bases from J, with 11 bases between. The CDR3 region has the DNA TGTGCCAGTAGTCTTATGGAGGTCTACGAGCAGTACTTC. Its protein is CASSLMEVYEQYF.

The rearrangement joins TRBV3-1 (or the pseudogene TRBV3-2) to TRBJ2-7; possible D gene TRBD1, 5 bases. The length of the CDR3 is 12 residues. Trimming left V 0 bases short and J 7 bases short, with 7 bases between. CDR1 and CDR2 from the germline V gene are LGHDT and YNNKEL (reference sequence). The CDR3 DNA sequence: TGTGCCAGCAGCCAAGAAAACAGGGAGCAGTACTTC. Protein sequence: CASSQENREQYF.

The chain has TRBV7-8 and TRBJ2-7, with D possibly TRBD2 on 5 matching bases. The V end was cut by 5 bases, the J end by 4 bases, with 18 bases between. The length of the CDR3 is 15 residues. Germline loops: CDR1 SGHVS, CDR2 FQNEAQ. DNA of the CDR3: TGTGCCAGCAGCCCGAGCCGGACGGGAAAATACGAGCAGTACTTC. This sequence encodes CASSPSRTGKYEQYF. Looking up the rest from reference TRBV7-8 and TRBJ2-7 gives the full variable domain: GAGVSQSPRYKVAKRGQDVALRCDPISGHVSLFWYQQALGQGPEFLTYFQNEAQLDKSGLPSDRFFAERPEGSVSTLKIQRTQQEDSAVYLCASSPSRTGKYEQYFGPGTRLTVT.

This clone was found a few times. The chain couples TRBV11-3 to TRBJ2-1, with TRBD2 matching 10 bases. Germline V gives CDR1 SGHNT, CDR2 YENEEA. The ends lost 9 bases at V and 6 bases at J; junction bases unmatched: 11. The CDR3 has 15 amino acids. This CDR3 reads CASIAGTSATNEQFF. For the CDR3, the DNA is TGTGCCAGTATAGCCGGGACTAGCGCTACCAATGAGCAGTTCTTC.

The chain combines TRBV29-1 with TRBJ2-3; the D gene is possibly TRBD2 (7 bases). This CDR3 contains 15 residues. Germline V CDR1 and CDR2: SQVTM, ANQGSEA. Deletions cut 7 bases from V and 1 base from J, with 18 bases between. This CDR3 reads CSARGRASGTDTQYF. The CDR3, as DNA: TGCAGCGCAAGGGGGAGGGCCTCTGGCACAGATACGCAGTATTTT.

The chain employs TRBV30 and TRBJ2-1; D remains unclear. Trimming left V 2 bases short and J 6 bases short, with 14 bases between. The CDR3 contains 14 residues. CDR1 and CDR2 from the germline V gene are GTSNPN and SVGIG (reference sequence). The CDR3 is CAWSLGASLNEQFF. CDR3 DNA sequence: TGTGCCTGGAGTCTCGGAGCTAGTCTCAATGAGCAGTTCTTC.

The V and J genes are TRBV19 and TRBJ2-6, with TRBD1 matching over 9 bases. Germline values: CDR1 LNHDA, CDR2 SQIVND (reference sequence). The ends lost 5 bases at V and 2 bases at J; junction bases unmatched: 10. This CDR3 region has 18 residues. CDR3 in DNA: TGTGCCAGTAGTCCCCCCTGGGACAGGGTGACTGGGGCCAACGTCCTGACTTTC. As protein: CASSPPWDRVTGANVLTF. Complete variable domain (other parts from reference TRBV19 and TRBJ2-6): DGGITQSPKYLFRKEGQNVTLSCEQNLNHDAMYWYRQDPGQGLRLIYYSQIVNDFQKGDIAEGYSVSREKKESFPLTVTSAQKNPTAFYLCASSPPWDRVTGANVLTFGAGSRLTVL.

This chain links TRBV5-1 with TRBJ2-1, with 7 bases aligning to TRBD1. Germline V gene data show CDR1 as SGHRS and CDR2 as YFSETQ. The ends lost 4 bases at V and 5 bases at J; junction bases unmatched: 6. The CDR3 contains 14 residues. The CDR3 spells CASSIRTGDNEQFF. In nucleotides, the CDR3 is TGCGCCAGCAGCATTCGGACAGGAGACAATGAGCAGTTCTTC.

V is TRBV7-6 and J is TRBJ1-2, with 8 bases that match TRBD1. CDR3 length: 12 amino acids. Germline V lookup: CDR1 SGHVS, CDR2 FNYEAQ. V lost 5 bases and J lost 8; bases outside the gene matches: 4. The chain's CDR3 is CASSPGQGGYTF. As DNA, the CDR3 is TGTGCCAGCAGCCCCGGACAGGGAGGCTACACCTTC.

The rearrangement joins TRBV11-2 to TRBJ2-1; 10 bases are shared with TRBD2. The germline V gene has CDR1 SGHAT and CDR2 FQNNGV. The length of the CDR3 is 17 residues. J gave up 4 bases and V 1 base, and 7 bases lay outside the gene matches. CDR3 in amino acids: CASSLGVSGRSYNEQFF. Here the CDR3 DNA reads TGTGCCAGCAGCTTAGGGGTTAGCGGGAGGTCGTACAATGAGCAGTTCTTC.

The chain carries TRBV29-1 and TRBJ2-7; perhaps TRBD1 as D (6 bases). Germline V lookup: CDR1 SQVTM, CDR2 ANQGSEA. The CDR3 is made up of 12 amino acids. The CDR3 spells CSFRDTYYEQYF. DNA for the CDR3: TGCAGTTTTCGGGACACCTACTACGAGCAGTACTTC.

The gene calls are TRBV19 and TRBJ2-5; the D gene is possibly TRBD2 (5 bases). CDR1 and CDR2 from the germline V gene are LNHDA and SQIVND (reference sequence). The CDR3 spans 13 residues. The V gene lost 1 base and the J gene lost 4 bases, with 7 bases spanning the gap. The CDR3, as DNA: TGTGCCAGTAGTATAGCACTAGTAGAGACCCAGTACTTC. Translating it yields CASSIALVETQYF. Full variable domain (outside the CDR3, taken from reference TRBV19 and TRBJ2-5): DGGITQSPKYLFRKEGQNVTLSCEQNLNHDAMYWYRQDPGQGLRLIYYSQIVNDFQKGDIAEGYSVSREKKESFPLTVTSAQKNPTAFYLCASSIALVETQYFGPGTRLLVL.

Here the CDR3 DNA reads TGTGCCACCAGACAGGTTAGCGGGAGGACGAATGAGCAGTTCTTC. Amino acid sequence: CATRQVSGRTNEQFF. V usage is TRBV15 and J usage is TRBJ2-1; 10 nucleotides match TRBD2. The V gene end was trimmed by 6 bases and the J gene end by 7 bases; junction bases not matched to a gene: 9. The length of the CDR3 is 15 residues. The germline gives CDR1 LNHNV, CDR2 YYDKDF (reference sequence).

The chain links TRBV7-8 to TRBJ1-5; possibly TRBD1 for D (6 bases). There are 14 residues in the CDR3. V lost 1 base and J 7 bases, leaving 11 bases between the germline ends. Germline V gene lookup returns CDR1 SGHVS and CDR2 FQNEAQ. In nucleotides, the CDR3 is TGTGCCAGCAGCTTAGAGGGGGGGGACCAGCCCCAGCATTTT. It specifies CASSLEGGDQPQHF.

The gene calls are TRBV19 and TRBJ2-1, with D tentatively TRBD2 (5 bases). Trimming cost V 1 base and J 3 bases, with 13 bases left between them. The CDR3 covers 16 residues. Per germline, CDR1 LNHDA and CDR2 SQIVND (reference sequence). For the CDR3, the DNA is TGTGCCAGTAGTATAGTCACTAGAGTAATCTACAATGAGCAGTTCTTC. Translating gives CASSIVTRVIYNEQFF. The whole variable domain, filled in from reference TRBV19 and TRBJ2-1, reads DGGITQSPKYLFRKEGQNVTLSCEQNLNHDAMYWYRQDPGQGLRLIYYSQIVNDFQKGDIAEGYSVSREKKESFPLTVTSAQKNPTAFYLCASSIVTRVIYNEQFFGPGTRLTVL.

The chain has TRBV28 and TRBJ1-1; no definite D call. Between the trimmed V and J ends, which lost 7 bases and 0 bases, there was a span of 9 bases. The CDR3 length is 13 residues. Looked up from germline, CDR1 is MDHEN and CDR2 is SYDVKM. The DNA of the CDR3 is TGTGCCAGCAACTACCCCTTGAACACTGAAGCTTTCTTT. Translated: CASNYPLNTEAFF.

The CDR3, as DNA: TGTGCCAGCAGCCAACAGGACAGGGGCACTGAAGCTTTCTTT. It codes for CASSQQDRGTEAFF. The chain is built from TRBV14 and TRBJ1-1; 9 bases match TRBD1. This CDR3 region has 14 residues. Germline V gives CDR1 SGHDN, CDR2 FVKESK. The ends lost 2 bases at V and 4 bases at J; junction bases unmatched: 2.

Here the CDR3 DNA reads TGTGCCAGCAGCGCATGGACAGGCTACGAGCAGTACTTC. Encoded protein: CASSAWTGYEQYF. V gene TRBV9 combines with J gene TRBJ2-7; 7 bases align to TRBD1. CDR3 length: 13 residues. Per germline, CDR1 SGDLS and CDR2 YYNGEE. The trim removed 3 bases at V and 3 bases at J, leaving 3 bases unmatched.

The chain uses TRBV9 and TRBJ2-3; 14 bases are a match to TRBD2. There are 17 residues in the CDR3. Germline CDR1 SGDLS, CDR2 YYNGEE. V lost 2 bases, J lost 4 bases, and 6 bases stayed unmatched. The CDR3 spells CASSVGGLAGGPDTQYF. As DNA, the CDR3 is TGTGCCAGCAGCGTGGGAGGACTAGCGGGAGGCCCAGATACGCAGTATTTT. Complete variable domain (other parts from reference TRBV9 and TRBJ2-3): DSGVTQTPKHLITATGQRVTLRCSPRSGDLSVYWYQQSLDQGLQFLIQYYNGEERAKGNILERFSAQQFPDLHSELNLSSLELGDSALYFCASSVGGLAGGPDTQYFGPGTRLTVL.

V usage is TRBV10-3 and J usage is TRBJ2-2; 8 positions agree with TRBD2. The CDR3 is made up of 17 amino acids. Trimming cost V 8 bases and J 6 bases; bases outside gene matches: 17. From germline, CDR1 is ENHRY and CDR2 SYGVKD. The CDR3 region has the DNA TGTGCCATCGAGCCGGATAAGACTAGCGCCCGCCCCGGGGAGCTGTTTTTT. Its protein product is CAIEPDKTSARPGELFF.